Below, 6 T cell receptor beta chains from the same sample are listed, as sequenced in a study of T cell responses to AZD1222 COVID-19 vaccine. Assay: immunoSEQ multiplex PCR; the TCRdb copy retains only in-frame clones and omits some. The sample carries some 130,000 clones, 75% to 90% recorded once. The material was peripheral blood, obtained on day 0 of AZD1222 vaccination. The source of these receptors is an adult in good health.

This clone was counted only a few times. CDR3 residues: CASSLFWESSTDTQYF. In nucleotides, the CDR3 is TGTGCCAGCAGCTTATTTTGGGAATCAAGCACAGATACGCAGTATTTT. This chain joins TRBV11-2 and TRBJ2-3; D is unclear. Trimming took off 2 bases at V and 0 bases at J, with 12 bases between the two ends. Germline lookup yields CDR1 SGHAT and CDR2 FQNNGV. This CDR3 is built from 16 residues.

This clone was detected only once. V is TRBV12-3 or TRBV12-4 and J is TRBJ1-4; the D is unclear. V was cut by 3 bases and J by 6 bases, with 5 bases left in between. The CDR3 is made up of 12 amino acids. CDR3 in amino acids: CASSFSDEKLFF. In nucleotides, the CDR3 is TGTGCCAGCAGTTTCTCAGATGAAAAACTGTTTTTT.

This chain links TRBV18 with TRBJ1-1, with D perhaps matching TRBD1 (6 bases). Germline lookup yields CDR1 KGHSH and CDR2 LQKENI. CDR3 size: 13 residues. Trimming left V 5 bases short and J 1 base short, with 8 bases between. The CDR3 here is CASSTGQNTEAFF. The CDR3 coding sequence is TGTGCCAGCTCAACGGGACAGAACACTGAAGCTTTCTTT.

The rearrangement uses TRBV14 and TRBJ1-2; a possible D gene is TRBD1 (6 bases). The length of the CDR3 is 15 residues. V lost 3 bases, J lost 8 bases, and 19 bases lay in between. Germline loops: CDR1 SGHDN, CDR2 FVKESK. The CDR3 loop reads CASSQLPGAGDGYTF. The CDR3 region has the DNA TGTGCCAGCAGCCAGCTACCGGGGGCAGGCGACGGCTACACCTTC.

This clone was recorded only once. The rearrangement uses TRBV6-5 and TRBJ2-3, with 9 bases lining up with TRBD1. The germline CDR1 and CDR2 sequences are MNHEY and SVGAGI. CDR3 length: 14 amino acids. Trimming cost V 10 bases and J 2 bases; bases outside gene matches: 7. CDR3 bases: TGTGCCACAGGGACAGGGCCATTCACAGATACGCAGTATTTT. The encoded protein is CATGTGPFTDTQYF.

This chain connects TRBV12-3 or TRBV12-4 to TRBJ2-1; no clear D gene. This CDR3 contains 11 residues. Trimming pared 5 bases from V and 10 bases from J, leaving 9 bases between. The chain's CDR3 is CASSLHGEQFF. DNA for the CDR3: TGTGCCAGCAGTCTACATGGCGAGCAGTTCTTC.